These 22 T cell receptor beta chains were sequenced from one sample in a study of T cells after yellow fever vaccination. TCRdb redid the calling of the 5' RACE reads with MiXCR, one entry per CDR3 protein. Here the sample spans hundreds of thousands of distinct CDR3 sequences, 3% to 4.5% being singletons. This specimen consisted of PBMCs, obtained on the day of the yellow fever booster vaccination. Source of these receptors: a young man who received the YFV17D yellow fever vaccine.

At least ten counts were recorded for this clonotype. This chain uses TRBV28 with TRBJ1-1; TRBD1 might be the D (5 bases). The CDR3 runs 14 residues. Trimming stripped 2 bases from V and 4 bases from J, with 11 bases between. CDR1 and CDR2 (germline): MDHEN, SYDVKM. CDR3 region: CASSLAGGGTEAFF. CDR3 nucleotides: TGTGCCAGCAGTTTAGCGGGCGGGGGCACTGAAGCTTTCTTT.

The chain recombines TRBV19 with TRBJ1-2, with 7 positions matching TRBD1. The CDR3 spans 13 residues. V lost 10 bases and J lost 3; bases outside the gene matches: 8. The germline V gene has CDR1 LNHDA and CDR2 SQIVND (reference sequence). The DNA for the CDR3 is TGTGCCACCGAGGGACAGACTTACTATGGCTACACCTTC. This codes for CATEGQTYYGYTF. Looking up the rest from reference TRBV19 and TRBJ1-2 gives the full variable domain: DGGITQSPKYLFRKEGQNVTLSCEQNLNHDAMYWYRQDPGQGLRLIYYSQIVNDFQKGDIAEGYSVSREKKESFPLTVTSAQKNPTAFYLCATEGQTYYGYTFGSGTRLTVV.

This clonotype appeared a few times. The V gene is TRBV7-9, the J gene TRBJ1-1; TRBD1 is a possible D gene (5 bases). The CDR3 loop spans 13 amino acids. V lost 5 bases to trimming and J lost 7 bases, with 14 bases between them. Germline loops: CDR1 SEHNR, CDR2 FQNEAQ (reference sequence). The CDR3 spells CASSPTGPVEAFF. The CDR3 DNA sequence: TGTGCCAGCAGCCCAACGGGACCCGTTGAAGCTTTCTTT. The full variable domain, completed using reference TRBV7-9 and TRBJ1-1, is DTGVSQNPRHKITKRGQNVTFRCDPISEHNRLYWYRQTLGQGPEFLTYFQNEAQLEKSRLLSDRFSAERPKGSFSTLEIQRTEQGDSAMYLCASSPTGPVEAFFGQGTRLTVV.

This clonotype was seen ten or more times. The CDR3: CASGPVGETQYF. The CDR3 bases are TGTGCCAGCGGGCCGGTGGGGGAGACCCAGTACTTC. J is TRBJ2-5 and V is TRBV7-6, with D hard to call. The germline V gene has CDR1 SGHVS and CDR2 FNYEAQ. The V end was cut by 8 bases, the J end by 5 bases, with 12 bases between. There are 12 residues in the CDR3.

V gene TRBV18 combines with J gene TRBJ1-5, with TRBD1 as a possible D gene (6 bases). The CDR3 has 13 amino acids. Trimming left V 8 bases short and J 4 bases short, with 12 bases between. Germline assignment: CDR1 KGHSH and CDR2 LQKENI. The CDR3 DNA sequence: TGTGCCAGCGCCGGACAGCTTAATCAGCCCCAGCATTTT. Translation gives CASAGQLNQPQHF. The full variable domain, completed using reference TRBV18 and TRBJ1-5, is NAGVMQNPRHLVRRRGQEARLRCSPMKGHSHVYWYRQLPEEGLKFMVYLQKENIIDESGMPKERFSAEFPKEGPSILRIQQVVRGDSAAYFCASAGQLNQPQHFGDGTRLSIL.

This clonotype has at least ten counts. The chain carries TRBV4-3 and TRBJ2-3; 10 bases align to TRBD2. Germline CDR1 LGHNA, CDR2 YSLEER. The CDR3 covers 15 residues. The V segment lost 0 bases and the J segment 7 bases; nucleotides outside the gene matches: 4. CDR3 bases: TGCGCCAGCAGCCAAGAGAAGCGGGGGGGGAATACGCAGTATTTT. Protein product: CASSQEKRGGNTQYF.

This clonotype was counted many times. This chain connects TRBV5-1 to TRBJ1-2; D is ambiguous. This CDR3 is 15 amino acids long. V lost 0 bases to trimming and J lost 0 bases, with 9 bases between them. From germline, CDR1 is SGHRS and CDR2 YFSETQ. The CDR3 here is CASSLVSGANYGYTF. The CDR3 bases are TGCGCCAGCAGCTTGGTGTCAGGAGCTAACTATGGCTACACCTTC.

The chain carries TRBV5-6 and TRBJ2-1; D not certain. The CDR3 sequence is 14 residues long. Germline V gene data show CDR1 as SGHDT and CDR2 as YYEEEE. The ends were cut back, 6 bases at V and 2 bases at J, with 12 bases in the middle. The CDR3 loop reads CASTGYWAYNEQFF. CDR3 coding DNA: TGTGCCAGCACCGGGTACTGGGCCTACAATGAGCAGTTCTTC.

The chain carries TRBV6-7 and TRBJ2-3; unclear D gene. TRBV6-7 is identified as an open reading frame with a role that is uncertain. This CDR3 contains 14 residues. Trimming stripped 5 bases from V and 1 base from J, with 10 bases between. The CDR3 is CASSSRLRTDTQYF. The CDR3 coding sequence is TGTGCCAGCAGTAGCAGGTTACGCACAGATACGCAGTATTTT.

This clonotype was found many times. In DNA form, the CDR3 reads TGTGCCAGCAGTTACAAAAATGAAGCTTTCTTT. Its translation: CASSYKNEAFF. The V gene is TRBV6-2 or TRBV6-3, the J gene TRBJ1-1; no clear D gene. Germline-derived CDR1 and CDR2 are MNHEY and SVGEGT. There are 11 residues in the CDR3. Trimming cost V 2 bases and J 7 bases, with 5 bases left between them.

This clonotype has just a few counts. For the CDR3, the DNA is TGTGCCAGTAGTATTACGAGCGCACGCACAGATACGCAGTATTTT. Protein product: CASSITSARTDTQYF. V and J are TRBV19 and TRBJ2-3; no clear D. Germline V gene lookup returns CDR1 LNHDA and CDR2 SQIVND (reference sequence). This CDR3 is 15 amino acids long. V lost 3 bases and J 1 base, leaving 11 bases between the germline ends.

This clonotype was found many times. The chain links TRBV11-2 to TRBJ1-1, with unresolved D. Germline CDR1 is SGHAT and CDR2 is FQNNGV. This CDR3 region has 14 residues. Trimming left V 1 base short and J 7 bases short, with 13 bases between. CDR3 sequence reads: CASSLGGSPHEAFF. The CDR3 DNA is TGTGCCAGCAGCTTAGGAGGGAGCCCTCATGAAGCTTTCTTT.

This clonotype has just a few counts. V gene TRBV6-5 combines with J gene TRBJ1-4; D may be TRBD1 (6 bases). In germline, CDR1 is MNHEY, CDR2 SVGAGI. Trimming removed 5 bases at V and 1 base at J, with 8 bases between. This CDR3 has 14 residues. The CDR3 is CASSAQGTNEKLFF. The CDR3 DNA sequence: TGTGCCAGCAGTGCACAGGGAACTAATGAAAAACTGTTTTTT.

The V and J genes are TRBV6-2 or TRBV6-3 and TRBJ1-5; TRBD1 matches at 9 bases. Trimming at V came to 1 base and at J to 4 bases, leaving 2 bases not matched to a gene. Germline-derived CDR1 and CDR2 are MNHEY and SVGEGT. This CDR3 comprises 15 residues. The CDR3 region has the DNA TGTGCCAGCAGTTACTTCGGGACAGGGAATCAGCCCCAGCATTTT. This encodes CASSYFGTGNQPQHF.

This clonotype appeared a few times. This chain connects TRBV13 to TRBJ1-6; no firm D call. This CDR3 region has 19 residues. Trimming cost V 0 bases and J 15 bases, with 30 bases left between them. Germline V CDR1 and CDR2: PRHDT, FYEKMQ (reference sequence). For the CDR3, the DNA is TGTGCCAGCAGCTTAGGGACCATTGGGCTGACGTCTTCTCGGACTGACCTCCACTTT. Its translation is CASSLGTIGLTSSRTDLHF.

This clonotype was seen a few times. The chain combines TRBV2 with TRBJ1-6; 8 positions agree with TRBD1. The ends lost 6 bases at V and 10 bases at J; junction bases unmatched: 8. The CDR3 spans 14 residues. From germline, CDR1 is SNHLY and CDR2 FYNNEI. The CDR3 here is CASSLTGDGSPLHF. The CDR3 DNA reads as TGTGCCAGCAGCCTGACAGGGGATGGATCACCCCTCCACTTT.

This clonotype was detected ten times or more. This rearrangement joins TRBV29-1 to TRBJ2-7, with 9 nucleotides matching TRBD1. The CDR3 covers 13 residues. V dropped 4 bases and J dropped 4; count of bases not matched to a gene: 5. Germline loops: CDR1 SQVTM, CDR2 ANQGSEA. CDR3 loop: CSVGGTGIYEQYF. The CDR3 DNA sequence: TGCAGCGTTGGTGGGACAGGGATATACGAGCAGTACTTC.

This clonotype was seen ten or more times. The rearrangement links TRBV2 to TRBJ2-4; D is ambiguous. The CDR3 is 14 residues long. V shed 5 bases and J shed 3 bases, with 11 bases lying between them. The germline gives CDR1 SNHLY, CDR2 FYNNEI. The CDR3, as DNA: TGTGCCAGCAGTCCCCCTCTTGTCAAAAACATTCAGTACTTC. Protein: CASSPPLVKNIQYF. Combining the CDR3 with reference TRBV2 and TRBJ2-4 gives the whole variable domain EPEVTQTPSHQVTQMGQEVILRCVPISNHLYFYWYRQILGQKVEFLVSFYNNEISEKSEIFDDQFSVERPDGSNFTLKIRSTKLEDSAMYFCASSPPLVKNIQYFGAGTRLSVL.

The chain uses TRBV4-2 and TRBJ2-3, with a possible D match to TRBD1 (6 bases). This CDR3 is 14 amino acids long. The V and J ends lost 3 bases and 7 bases respectively, with 14 bases between them. The V gene's germline CDR1 is LGHNA and CDR2 YNFKEQ. The DNA for the CDR3 is TGTGCCAGCAGCCACGGGTTGGGGACAAATACGCAGTATTTT. It encodes CASSHGLGTNTQYF.

This rearrangement joins TRBV20-1 to TRBJ2-1, with a weak D call TRBD1 (6 bases). This CDR3 has 16 amino acids. Germline V gene data show CDR1 as DFQATT and CDR2 as SNEGSKA (reference sequence). The V and J ends lost 1 base and 0 bases respectively, with 13 bases between them. The DNA of the CDR3 is TGCAGTGCTAGAGTTTTGGGGGCCAACTCCTACAATGAGCAGTTCTTC. Amino acid sequence: CSARVLGANSYNEQFF.

At least ten counts were recorded for this clonotype. This chain uses TRBV9 with TRBJ2-5, with a tentative D call TRBD2 (7 bases). V was pared by 0 bases and J by 1 base, with 13 bases between. CDR1 is SGDLS, CDR2 YYNGEE, per germline. CDR3 length: 16 residues. The CDR3 region is CASSVGGGEGQETQYF. The CDR3 DNA is TGTGCCAGCAGCGTAGGGGGGGGCGAGGGCCAAGAGACCCAGTACTTC.

The gene calls are TRBV20-1 and TRBJ2-1, with 7 bases that match TRBD2. With 0 bases clipped from V and 2 bases from J, the junction kept 7 bases outside the gene matches. Germline CDR1 and CDR2: DFQATT and SNEGSKA (reference sequence). The CDR3 sequence is 16 residues long. CDR3 in DNA: TGCAGTGCTAGAGATCGAGCGGGAAAGACCTACAATGAGCAGTTCTTC. This gives the protein CSARDRAGKTYNEQFF.